This TCR beta chain was retrieved from a study of blood T cells in healthy people across ages. This CDR3 is 17 amino acids long. Trimming removed 0 bases at V and 6 bases at J, with 18 bases between. Germline lookup yields CDR1 SGHTA and CDR2 FQGNSA. Primers used in a second PCR of about 7 to 11 cycles were a sample-barcoded 5' primer and a J-beta primer mix. Using its own MiXCR run on the 5' RACE reads, TCRdb lists one record per CDR3 protein. Among over 700,000 distinct CDR3 sequences listed, roughly 25% were seen once. This sample also appeared in a second study, on T cells of mothers and their children.

The rearrangement uses TRBV7-2 and TRBJ2-4, with D hard to call. This TCR came from a boy aged 5-17 years in good health. Sequencing was done on a sample of blood. As DNA, the CDR3 is TGTGCCAGCAGCTTAGCGGCCCGGCAATTTCGGTTAAACATTCAGTACTTC. Its translation is CASSLAARQFRLNIQYF. Full variable domain (missing parts from reference TRBV7-2 and TRBJ2-4): GAGVSQSPSNKVTEKGKDVELRCDPISGHTALYWYRQSLGQGLEFLIYFQGNSAPDKSGLPSDRFSAERTGGSVSTLTIQRTQQEDSAVYLCASSLAARQFRLNIQYFGAGTRLSVL.